This TCR beta chain was found in a study of T cells after yellow fever vaccination. Points from the study as a whole: CD4 and CD8 compartments shared a small share of clonotypes, likely from convergent recombination. Most clones from primary vaccination resurfaced after the booster (about 95% CD4, approximately 88% CD8). Contaminating bulk clonotypes could be abundant in FACS-sorted repertoires.

In TCRdb, the 5' RACE reads were re-called with MiXCR into one record per CDR3 protein. This repertoire shows just under 600,000 distinct CDR3 sequences, around an eighth found once; its top ten account for over 11%. Trimming stripped 5 bases from V and 1 base from J, with 9 bases between. CDR1 SGHAT and CDR2 FQNNGV come from the germline V gene. The CDR3 consists of 14 residues. This clonotype showed up just a few times. Its antigen is undetermined. This TCR came from a man younger than 40 who received the YFV17D yellow fever vaccine. Sequenced here: PBMCs, sampled on the day of the yellow fever booster vaccination. This sequence joins TRBV11-2 and TRBJ1-3; D ambiguous. The CDR3 DNA follows: TGTGCCAGCAGCCGACCGGAGTCTGGAAACACCATATATTTT. Its translation: CASSRPESGNTIYF.